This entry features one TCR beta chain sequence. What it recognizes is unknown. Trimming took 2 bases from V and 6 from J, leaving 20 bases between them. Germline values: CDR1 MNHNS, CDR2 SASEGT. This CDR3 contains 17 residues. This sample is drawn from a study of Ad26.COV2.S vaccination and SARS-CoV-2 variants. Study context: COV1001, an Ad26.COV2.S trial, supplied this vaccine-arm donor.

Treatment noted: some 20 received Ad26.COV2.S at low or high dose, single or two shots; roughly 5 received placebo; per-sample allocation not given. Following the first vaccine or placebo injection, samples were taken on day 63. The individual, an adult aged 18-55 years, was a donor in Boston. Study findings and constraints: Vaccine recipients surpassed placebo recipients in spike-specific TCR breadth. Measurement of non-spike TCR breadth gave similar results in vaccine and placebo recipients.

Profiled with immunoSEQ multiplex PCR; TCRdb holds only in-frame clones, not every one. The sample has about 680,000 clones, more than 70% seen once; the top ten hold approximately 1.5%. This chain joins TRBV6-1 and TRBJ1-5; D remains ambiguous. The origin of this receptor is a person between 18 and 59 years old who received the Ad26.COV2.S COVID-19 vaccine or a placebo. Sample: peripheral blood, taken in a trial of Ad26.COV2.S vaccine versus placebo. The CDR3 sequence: CASSERYAQGSGQPQHF. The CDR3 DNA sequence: TGTGCCAGCAGTGAACGTTATGCCCAAGGGAGTGGTCAGCCCCAGCATTTT.